This T cell receptor (beta chain) was retrieved from a study of identical twins. The CDR3 is 15 amino acids. Germline V gene sequence: CDR1 SGHVS, CDR2 FNYEAQ. Deletions cut 3 bases from V and 0 bases from J, with 11 bases between. All donors were healthy Caucasians. Each CDR3 protein gets one entry after TCRdb re-called the 5' RACE reads with MiXCR. The sample shows a few hundred thousand distinct CDR3 sequences, 20% to 25% of them seen only once. General observations from the study: Cross-sectional statistical analysis, not tracking of the same donors, underpinned the conclusions.

On this clonotype: What it binds is unknown.

These data are also associated with another study on T cells expressing NK-cell markers. That report adds: In several donors, dominant clonotypes made up roughly 28.3-65% of CD3+CD56-NKG2C+ cells.

V and J are TRBV7-6 and TRBJ1-1; possible D gene TRBD1, 6 bases. Sequencing input: CD4+ T cells sorted from blood. This clonotype was sampled from a young woman in good health. CDR3 in amino acids: CASSLDSKLNTEAFF. The DNA of the CDR3 is TGTGCCAGCAGCTTGGACAGTAAGCTGAACACTGAAGCTTTCTTT.